Listed below are T cell receptor beta chains from one sample, sequenced in a study of shared clonotypes between healthy human individuals. The table came from immunoSEQ multiplex PCR; TCRdb's copy has only in-frame clones and leaves some out. The sample has millions of clones; 85% to 95% are singletons. The sample consisted of naive CD8+ T cells from PBMCs. The receptor source for this set is a man younger than 35 in good health. Some clones in this sample may be carry-over from other donors' samples. CDR3s include the opening cysteine and the closing phenylalanine or tryptophan. D genes are given only for firm matches. For some rows the clone size is stated as once, few or many, or as a class when expanded; others skip it.

TRBJ2-1,NA,NA,TRBV14,TGTGCCAGCAGCCAAGATCGGCCGGATGAGCAGTTCTTC,CASSQDRPDEQFF
TRBJ2-5,NA,NA,TRBV6-5,TGTGCCAGCAGTTACTCGAGTACAGCTCAAGAGACCCAGTACTTC,CASSYSSTAQETQYF
TRBJ2-1,NA,NA,TRBV29-1,TGCAGCGTTGACGGGGGCCGCTCCTACAATGAGCAGTTCTTC,CSVDGGRSYNEQFF
TRBJ2-3,NA,NA,TRBV9,TGTGCCAGCAGCGTATACGGGGGTATTCAGGATACGCAGTATTTT,CASSVYGGIQDTQYF
TRBJ2-5,NA,NA,TRBV15,TGTGCCACCAGCAGAGATGGGAATTTTCAAGAGACCCAGTACTTC,CATSRDGNFQETQYF
TRBJ2-1,NA,once,TRBV9,TGTGCCAGCAGCGTAGAAGTAGACGACAATGAGCAGTTCTTC,CASSVEVDDNEQFF
TRBJ2-7,NA,NA,TRBV7-9,TGTGCCAGCAGCTTGTCACGGTGGAGTTCCTACGAGCAGTACTTC,CASSLSRWSSYEQYF
TRBJ2-7,TRBD1,NA,TRBV10-2,TGCGCCAGCAGTCTCCCCGGGACAGGGGGCTTCTCCTACGAGCAGTACTTC,CASSLPGTGGFSYEQYF
TRBJ1-5,NA,NA,TRBV7-9,TGTGCCAGCGGGAGCAATCAGCCCCAGCATTTT,CASGSNQPQHF
TRBJ2-5,TRBD1,NA,TRBV28,TGTGCCAGCAGCTCCAACCGGGACAGGGACAGGGGGGACCAGTACTTC,CASSSNRDRDRGDQYF
TRBJ1-3,NA,once,TRBV9,TGTGCCAGCAAGGCTGTGGCCGGAAACACCATATATTTT,CASKAVAGNTIYF
TRBJ2-6,TRBD2,NA,TRBV27,TGTGCCAGCAGTCCCGACTTTCCTACTAGCGGGAGGGGCTCTGGGGCCAACGTCCTGACTTTC,CASSPDFPTSGRGSGANVLTF
TRBJ2-1,NA,NA,TRBV11-2,TGTGCCAGCAGCTTAGGGGCCTACAATGAGCAGTTCTTC,CASSLGAYNEQFF
TRBJ2-2,NA,NA,TRBV29-1,TGCAGCGTTGTAAAACAGACGAACACCGGGGAGCTGTTTTTT,CSVVKQTNTGELFF
TRBJ2-7,NA,NA,TRBV4-1,TGCGCCAGCAGCCGGTTAGTAGGGGAAGGCTACGAGCAGTACTTC,CASSRLVGEGYEQYF
TRBJ2-5,NA,NA,TRBV28,TGTGCCAGCAGTTTCAGTGAAGAGACCCAGTACTTC,CASSFSEETQYF
TRBJ1-2,NA,NA,TRBV16,TGTGCCAGCAGCCAATCGGGGGGGCTCGGCTACACCTTC,CASSQSGGLGYTF
TRBJ2-1,NA,NA,TRBV11-2,TGTGCCAGCAGCCCCAGGGACTTCTCAAACAATGAGCAGTTCTTC,CASSPRDFSNNEQFF
TRBJ2-3,NA,NA,TRBV7-2,TGTGCCAGCAGCTTAGCGGGAGGTTCGGGGGATACGCAGTATTTT,CASSLAGGSGDTQYF
TRBJ2-3,NA,NA,TRBV4-1,TGCGCCAGCAGCCACGGGAAACACACAGATACGCAGTATTTT,CASSHGKHTDTQYF
TRBJ2-1,NA,NA,TRBV10-3,TGTGCCATCAGTGCCTTAGGGACGGAATACAATGAGCAGTTCTTC,CAISALGTEYNEQFF
TRBJ1-1,NA,NA,TRBV14,TGTGCCAGCAGCCGGATTTCGGCAGCTAAGAACACTGAAGCTTTCTTT,CASSRISAAKNTEAFF
TRBJ1-5,NA,NA,TRBV28,TGTGCCAGCAGTTTATTGGGGGGGACTAGCAATCAGCCCCAGCATTTT,CASSLLGGTSNQPQHF
TRBJ2-3,NA,NA,TRBV11-2,TGTGCCAGCAGCCCTACCCCAGATACGCAGTATTTT,CASSPTPDTQYF
TRBJ2-5,NA,NA,TRBV7-3,TGTGCCAGCAGCCCCGGGGCGGGACCCTTAGGAGAGACCCAGTACTTC,CASSPGAGPLGETQYF
TRBJ2-3,TRBD2,NA,TRBV7-9,TGTGCCCGGGGGGAGGGCCTCGCAGATACGCAGTATTTT,CARGEGLADTQYF
TRBJ1-1,NA,NA,TRBV27,TGTGCCAGCAGTTTAATTCCCCCGGCGGACACTGAAGCTTTCTTT,CASSLIPPADTEAFF
TRBJ1-1,TRBD1,NA,TRBV19,TGTGCCAGTAGTGGCATACCGGGACAGTTGAACACTGAAGCTTTCTTT,CASSGIPGQLNTEAFF
TRBJ1-2,NA,NA,TRBV4-1,TGCGCCAGCAGCCAAGGACGGGGGGTTTATGGCTACACCTTC,CASSQGRGVYGYTF
TRBJ2-1,TRBD1,NA,TRBV5-6,TGTGCCAGCACCGCCGGGACAGGGACCTACAATGAGCAGTTCTTC,CASTAGTGTYNEQFF